These 20 T cell receptor beta chains were all obtained from the same sample, sequenced in a study of cytomegalovirus exposure and HLA in healthy donors. Vbeta (60) and Jbeta (13) primers were used in the PCR. Profiled with immunoSEQ multiplex PCR; TCRdb holds only in-frame clones, not every one. Of roughly 130,000 clones listed, 75% to 85% are singletons. Specimen: PBMCs. Receptors were obtained from a man aged 40-55 years in good health and CMV-seronegative.

The V call is TRBV6-5, the J call TRBJ1-2; no firm D call. V lost 2 bases and J 2 bases, leaving 12 bases between the germline ends. Germline assignment: CDR1 MNHEY and CDR2 SVGAGI. The CDR3 spans 15 residues. CDR3 protein: CASSYAAAGNYGYTF. Here the CDR3 DNA reads TGTGCCAGCAGTTACGCGGCTGCTGGAAACTATGGCTACACCTTC.

This chain joins TRBV6-1 and TRBJ2-5, with D perhaps TRBD1 (6 bases). The J call is uncertain, as TRBJ2-7 better fits the DNA end. This CDR3 has 12 amino acids. CDR1 MNHNS and CDR2 SASEGT come from the germline V gene. The CDR3 is CASSKNRDEQYF. CDR3 nucleotides: TGTGCCAGCAGCAAGAACAGGGACGAGCAGTACTTC.

V is TRBV2 and J is TRBJ2-7, with D perhaps TRBD2 (5 bases). Germline CDR1 and CDR2: SNHLY and FYNNEI. The CDR3 covers 14 residues. V was shortened by 2 bases and J by 2 bases, with 10 bases between the two germline ends. The CDR3: CASSEHDYTYEQYF. The CDR3 nucleotides read TGTGCCAGCAGTGAACACGACTACACCTACGAGCAGTACTTC.

This clone occurred a few times. The rearrangement links TRBV27 to TRBJ2-1, with a tentative D call TRBD2 (5 bases). The germline V and J ends were trimmed by 6 bases and 2 bases, with 8 bases remaining between them. CDR3 length: 13 residues. Germline V CDR1 and CDR2: MNHEY, SMNVEV (reference sequence). CDR3 DNA sequence: TGTGCCAGCAGAGGGAGCGCCTACAATGAGCAGTTCTTC. Residues: CASRGSAYNEQFF.

The rearrangement uses TRBV6-1 and TRBJ1-1; D is undetermined. V lost 8 bases to trimming and J lost 0 bases, with 4 bases between them. The CDR3 length is 11 residues. Germline V lookup: CDR1 MNHNS, CDR2 SASEGT. Here the CDR3 DNA reads TGTGCCAGCGAGCTGAACACTGAAGCTTTCTTT. This translates into CASELNTEAFF.

The chain recombines TRBV28 with TRBJ1-5; no firm D call. The CDR3 runs to 16 residues. Germline CDR1 is MDHEN and CDR2 is SYDVKM. V shed 5 bases and J shed 2 bases, with 16 bases lying between them. The CDR3 DNA sequence: TGTGCCAGCAGTGGGTTCGATATGGGCGGCAATCAGCCCCAGCATTTT. It is translated as CASSGFDMGGNQPQHF. The entire variable domain, with the rest obtained from reference TRBV28 and TRBJ1-5, is as follows: DVKVTQSSRYLVKRTGEKVFLECVQDMDHENMFWYRQDPGLGLRLIYFSYDVKMKEKGDIPEGYSVSREKKERFSLILESASTNQTSMYLCASSGFDMGGNQPQHFGDGTRLSIL.

The chain is built from TRBV7-8 and TRBJ2-7, with TRBD1 as a possible D gene (6 bases). Germline CDR1 reads SGHVS; CDR2 reads FQNEAQ. CDR3 size: 14 residues. The ends were cut back, 7 bases at V and 0 bases at J, with 13 bases in the middle. The CDR3 loop is CASKGRGGSYEQYF. The CDR3 DNA sequence: TGTGCCAGCAAGGGGAGAGGGGGCTCCTACGAGCAGTACTTC.

The chain carries TRBV5-1 and TRBJ2-3, with D tentatively TRBD1 (6 bases). This CDR3 region has 14 residues. Trimming removed 4 bases at V and 4 bases at J, with 13 bases between. Germline lookup yields CDR1 SGHRS and CDR2 YFSETQ. The CDR3 sequence: CASSPQGSSDTQYF. DNA of the CDR3: TGCGCCAGCAGCCCCCAGGGGAGTTCAGATACGCAGTATTTT.

This clone was counted between two and nine times. The rearrangement links TRBV18 to TRBJ1-1; tentatively, D is TRBD1 (6 bases). The V end lost 3 bases, the J end lost 5 bases, and 13 bases lay between the germline ends. The CDR3 totals 14 residues. Germline CDR1 and CDR2: KGHSH and LQKENI. For the CDR3, the DNA is TGTGCCAGCTCACCGAGACAGGCAGAGACTGAAGCTTTCTTT. This gives the protein CASSPRQAETEAFF.

The V call is TRBV7-9, the J call TRBJ2-7; TRBD1 might be the D (5 bases). Germline V CDR1 and CDR2: SEHNR, FQNEAQ (reference sequence). The CDR3 sequence is 12 residues long. Trimming pared 8 bases from V and 1 base from J, leaving 9 bases between. The chain's CDR3 is CASSDSSYEQYF. The CDR3 DNA follows: TGTGCCAGCTCCGACAGTTCCTACGAGCAGTACTTC. Variable domain in full (rest from reference TRBV7-9 and TRBJ2-7): DTGVSQNPRHKITKRGQNVTFRCDPISEHNRLYWYRQTLGQGPEFLTYFQNEAQLEKSRLLSDRFSAERPKGSFSTLEIQRTEQGDSAMYLCASSDSSYEQYFGPGTRLTVT.

The V gene is TRBV27, the J gene TRBJ1-6; no firm D call. V was pared by 3 bases and J by 8 bases, with 11 bases between. The germline CDR1 and CDR2 sequences are MNHEY and SMNVEV (reference sequence). The CDR3 spans 14 residues. The CDR3 protein is CASSFDAEYSPLHF. For the CDR3, the DNA is TGTGCCAGCAGTTTTGACGCGGAATATTCACCCCTCCACTTT.

In its sample, this clone was seen once. The chain has TRBV18 and TRBJ1-2; tentatively, D is TRBD1 (6 bases). Germline CDR1 and CDR2: KGHSH and LQKENI. The V gene lost 4 bases and the J gene lost 3 bases, with 15 bases spanning the gap. CDR3 length equals 15 residues. The CDR3 reads CASSLRQAGDYGYTF. In nucleotides, the CDR3 is TGTGCCAGCTCACTCCGACAGGCAGGGGACTATGGCTACACCTTC. The whole variable domain, remainder taken from reference TRBV18 and TRBJ1-2, is NAGVMQNPRHLVRRRGQEARLRCSPMKGHSHVYWYRQLPEEGLKFMVYLQKENIIDESGMPKERFSAEFPKEGPSILRIQQVVRGDSAAYFCASSLRQAGDYGYTFGSGTRLTVV.

The J gene is TRBJ2-6, the V gene TRBV5-1; the match to TRBD2 covers 11 bases. The germline V gene encodes CDR1 SGHRS and CDR2 YFSETQ. This CDR3 has 18 residues. V lost 0 bases to trimming and J lost 1 base; unmatched junction nucleotides: 3. For the CDR3, the DNA is TGCGCCAGCAGCTTGGAGCTAGCGGGGGGTTCTGGGGCCAACGTCCTGACTTTC. Its translation: CASSLELAGGSGANVLTF. The variable domain in full, with the rest retrieved from reference TRBV5-1 and TRBJ2-6, is KAGVTQTPRYLIKTRGQQVTLSCSPISGHRSVSWYQQTPGQGLQFLFEYFSETQRNKGNFPGRFSGRQFSNSRSEMNVSTLELGDSALYLCASSLELAGGSGANVLTFGAGSRLTVL.

The chain employs TRBV2 and TRBJ2-1; D possibly corresponds to TRBD1 (6 bases). The CDR3 has 16 residues. The germline CDR1 and CDR2 sequences are SNHLY and FYNNEI. V dropped 0 bases and J dropped 0 bases, with 9 bases sitting between them. This chain's CDR3 is CASSEASQGSYNEQFF. The CDR3 nucleotides read TGTGCCAGCAGTGAAGCGTCACAGGGCTCCTACAATGAGCAGTTCTTC.

The chain combines TRBV29-1 with TRBJ2-1; 7 nucleotides align to TRBD1. The CDR3 is 12 amino acids. Germline V gene sequence: CDR1 SQVTM, CDR2 ANQGSEA. V was clipped by 5 bases and J by 8 bases; unmatched bases: 6. The CDR3 spells CSVSRTGYEQFF. Written as DNA, the CDR3 is TGCAGCGTTTCAAGGACAGGCTATGAGCAGTTCTTC.

This chain uses TRBV18 with TRBJ2-5; D remains unclear. Trimming left V 5 bases short and J 1 base short, with 8 bases between. The CDR3 covers 13 residues. Germline values: CDR1 KGHSH, CDR2 LQKENI. Written as DNA, the CDR3 is TGTGCCAGCTCATTCGCCGGCCAAGAGACCCAGTACTTC. Translating gives CASSFAGQETQYF. Together with reference TRBV18 and TRBJ2-5, the CDR3 gives the full variable domain: NAGVMQNPRHLVRRRGQEARLRCSPMKGHSHVYWYRQLPEEGLKFMVYLQKENIIDESGMPKERFSAEFPKEGPSILRIQQVVRGDSAAYFCASSFAGQETQYFGPGTRLLVL.

The genes are TRBV7-8 and TRBJ2-3; 11 positions agree with TRBD2. The CDR3 covers 14 residues. The junction had 0 bases not matched to a gene; V was cut back by 3 bases and J by 4 bases. The germline CDR1 and CDR2 sequences are SGHVS and FQNEAQ. The CDR3 DNA reads TGTGCCAGCAGCTTTAGCGGGGGGGCAGATACGCAGTATTTT. It codes for CASSFSGGADTQYF.

The J gene is TRBJ2-6, the V gene TRBV7-3, with D perhaps matching TRBD2 (6 bases). The CDR3 runs 11 residues. Per the germline V gene, CDR1 is SGHTA and CDR2 is FQGTGA. V lost 4 bases, J lost 12 bases, and 7 bases lay in between. This chain's CDR3 is CASSSGGVLTF. The CDR3, as DNA: TGTGCCAGCAGCTCCGGGGGCGTCCTGACTTTC.

The rearrangement uses TRBV15 and TRBJ2-7, with 8 bases aligning to TRBD1. V gave up 0 bases and J gave up 6 bases; unmatched junction bases: 1. Germline CDR1 LNHNV, CDR2 YYDKDF (reference sequence). CDR3 length: 13 amino acids. Written as DNA, the CDR3 is TGTGCCACCAGCAGAGATACAGGGGGCGAGCAGTACTTC. Translated: CATSRDTGGEQYF.

The V gene is TRBV30, the J gene TRBJ1-2; 8 positions agree with TRBD1. Germline CDR1 reads GTSNPN; CDR2 reads SVGIG (reference sequence). V was clipped by 5 bases and J by 2 bases; unmatched bases: 4. The CDR3 is made up of 13 amino acids. CDR3 coding DNA: TGTGCCTGGGCAAGACAGGGGAACTATGGCTACACCTTC. This codes for CAWARQGNYGYTF.